These T cell receptor beta chains were read from a single sample in a study of response to subunit inactivated influenza vaccine. TCRdb passed the RT-PCR reads through MiXCR, listing each CDR3 protein once. Of roughly 500,000 distinct CDR3 sequences detected, about 15% appear once; the ten largest clones hold 2.5% to 3.5%. The specimen was CD4+ T cells sorted from PBMCs, collected approximately 25 months after vaccination. All receptors come from a man aged 50-75 years who received an inactivated influenza vaccine. Each CDR3 is given with its conserved first and last residue. D genes are given only for firm matches. Some rows mark clone size as missing; the rest say once, few, many or name a class of expanded clone.

CDR3 protein,CDR3 DNA,V gene,D gene,clone size,CDR3 length,J gene
CASRGGPQETQYF,TGTGCCAGCAGGGGGGGGCCACAAGAGACCCAGTACTTC,TRBV7-2,NA,few,13,TRBJ2-5
CSASQGIEQFF,TGCAGTGCCTCTCAGGGGATTGAACAGTTCTTC,TRBV20-1,NA,NA,11,TRBJ2-1
CASSSDPGVNTEAFF,TGTGCCAGCAGCTCAGACCCGGGAGTGAACACTGAAGCTTTCTTT,TRBV11-2,NA,few,15,TRBJ1-1
CASSLTRNREQYF,TGTGCCAGCAGCTTAACAAGGAACCGTGAGCAGTACTTC,TRBV7-3,NA,NA,13,TRBJ2-7
CASSYSYRGFYEQYF,TGTGCCAGCAGTTACTCTTACAGGGGCTTCTACGAGCAGTACTTC,TRBV6-5,TRBD1,NA,15,TRBJ2-7
CSAAYRAGEKLFF,TGCAGTGCCGCCTACAGGGCGGGGGAAAAACTGTTTTTT,TRBV20-1,NA,many,13,TRBJ1-4
CRIGQGADQHF,TGCAGGATCGGACAGGGGGCGGACCAGCATTTT,TRBV29-1,TRBD1,NA,11,TRBJ1-5
CASSLSTVLWENIQYF,TGTGCCAGCAGTCTAAGTACGGTTCTATGGGAAAACATTCAGTACTTC,TRBV28,NA,many,16,TRBJ2-4
CASSQNPLDYEQYF,TGTGCCAGCAGCCAAAACCCTCTAGACTACGAGCAGTACTTC,TRBV14,NA,NA,14,TRBJ2-7
CASASSYNEQFF,TGTGCCAGCGCCTCCTCCTACAATGAGCAGTTCTTC,TRBV14,NA,NA,12,TRBJ2-1
CASSLVGINEQYF,TGTGCCAGCAGCTTGGTTGGGATCAACGAGCAGTACTTC,TRBV5-5,NA,NA,13,TRBJ2-7
CASSLSSLRETQYF,TGTGCCAGCAGCTTAAGTTCTCTAAGGGAGACCCAGTACTTC,TRBV7-6,NA,many,14,TRBJ2-5
CASSHAEGDTQYF,TGCGCCAGCAGCCACGCGGAGGGGGATACGCAGTATTTT,TRBV5-1,NA,few,13,TRBJ2-3
CASTPDSLTGELFF,TGTGCCAGTACCCCGGACAGCCTTACCGGGGAGCTGTTTTTT,TRBV19,NA,NA,14,TRBJ2-2
CASSPPTGANTEAFF,TGTGCCAGCAGTCCTCCGACAGGGGCCAACACTGAAGCTTTCTTT,TRBV12-3/TRBV12-4,TRBD1,NA,15,TRBJ1-1
CSVAPGQGDPDTQYF,TGCAGCGTAGCTCCGGGACAGGGGGATCCAGATACGCAGTATTTT,TRBV29-1,TRBD1,few,15,TRBJ2-3
CASSLLGQGTETQYF,TGTGCCAGCAGTTTATTGGGACAGGGAACGGAGACCCAGTACTTC,TRBV28,TRBD1,few,15,TRBJ2-5
CASSFSASQETQYF,TGTGCCAGCAGCTTTAGCGCGAGCCAAGAGACCCAGTACTTC,TRBV7-2,NA,NA,14,TRBJ2-5
CSASLRGYEQYF,TGCAGTGCTAGCTTACGAGGATACGAGCAGTACTTC,TRBV20-1,NA,many,12,TRBJ2-7
CASSIGLLSAETQYF,TGTGCCAGCAGTATCGGACTATTAAGCGCGGAGACCCAGTACTTC,TRBV2,NA,many,15,TRBJ2-5
CASSLGRGEKLFF,TGTGCCAGCAGTTTGGGCAGGGGAGAAAAACTGTTTTTT,TRBV12-3/TRBV12-4,NA,few,13,TRBJ1-4
CASSLGPVNSPLHF,TGTGCCAGCAGTTTGGGACCGGTTAATTCACCCCTCCACTTT,TRBV27,NA,few,14,TRBJ1-6
CASSKGPPDEQFF,TGTGCCAGCAGCAAAGGACCGCCCGATGAGCAGTTCTTC,TRBV21-1,NA,NA,13,TRBJ2-1
CATGGVDTEAFF,TGTGCCACCGGGGGGGTTGACACTGAAGCTTTCTTT,TRBV10-3,NA,NA,12,TRBJ1-1
CASSSGTLEDTQYF,TGTGCCAGCAGCTCCGGGACACTCGAAGATACGCAGTATTTT,TRBV5-6,NA,few,14,TRBJ2-3
CASSLAIFGSGGAGYEQYF,TGTGCCAGCAGCTTAGCTATTTTTGGGTCAGGGGGCGCCGGCTACGAGCAGTACTTC,TRBV7-2,TRBD1,NA,19,TRBJ2-7
CASSTGQSITYNSPLHF,TGTGCCAGCAGTACGGGACAGAGCATTACCTATAATTCACCCCTCCACTTT,TRBV7-2,TRBD1,many,17,TRBJ1-6
CASSGAPYNEQFF,TGTGCCAGCAGTGGAGCTCCCTACAATGAGCAGTTCTTC,TRBV6-1,NA,NA,13,TRBJ2-1
CASSSLLRDRAYEQYF,TGTGCCAGCAGTTCGTTACTCCGGGACAGGGCCTACGAGCAGTACTTC,TRBV5-5,TRBD1,few,16,TRBJ2-7
CRSQFWDTEAFF,TGCAGGTCGCAGTTTTGGGACACTGAAGCTTTCTTT,TRBV20-1,NA,few,12,TRBJ1-1
CASSLRAISGELFF,TGCGCCAGCAGCTTGAGGGCCATCTCGGGGGAGCTGTTTTTT,TRBV5-1,NA,few,14,TRBJ2-2
CASSSRESGQYF,TGTGCCAGCAGCTCAAGGGAATCGGGGCAGTACTTC,TRBV3-1,NA,few,12,TRBJ2-7
CASRKSYEQYF,TGTGCCAGCAGGAAATCCTACGAGCAGTACTTC,TRBV12-3/TRBV12-4,NA,few,11,TRBJ2-7
CSASWFGRGSAETQYF,TGCAGTGCTAGCTGGTTTGGCAGGGGTTCGGCAGAGACCCAGTACTTC,TRBV20-1,NA,NA,16,TRBJ2-5
CASSQVNRGKAGYTF,TGTGCCAGCAGCCAAGTTAATCGGGGGAAGGCTGGCTACACCTTC,TRBV3-1,NA,few,15,TRBJ1-2
CSARRGPGSYEQYF,TGCAGTGCACGCCGAGGACCGGGCTCCTACGAGCAGTACTTC,TRBV20-1,NA,NA,14,TRBJ2-7
CATSRGLAGVDTQYF,TGTGCCACCAGCAGAGGACTAGCGGGGGTGGATACGCAGTATTTT,TRBV15,TRBD2,NA,15,TRBJ2-3
CSARTLENEQFF,TGCAGTGCTAGAACTCTGGAAAATGAGCAGTTCTTC,TRBV20-1,NA,NA,12,TRBJ2-1
CASSSRTSRSYNEQFF,TGTGCCAGCAGTTCGAGGACTAGCAGGTCCTACAATGAGCAGTTCTTC,TRBV6-5,TRBD2,few,16,TRBJ2-1
CSVGTGFEQYF,TGCAGCGTTGGGACAGGGTTCGAGCAGTACTTC,TRBV29-1,TRBD1,NA,11,TRBJ2-7
CASNFVAGGPTGELFF,TGTGCCAGCAATTTTGTGGCGGGGGGGCCGACCGGGGAGCTGTTTTTT,TRBV6-2/TRBV6-3,TRBD2,few,16,TRBJ2-2
CASSVGRTGELFF,TGTGCCAGCAGTGTCGGGAGGACCGGGGAGCTGTTTTTT,TRBV28,TRBD2,NA,13,TRBJ2-2
CSVFSSGRGETQYF,TGCAGCGTTTTTTCCAGCGGGAGGGGAGAGACCCAGTACTTC,TRBV29-1,TRBD2,few,14,TRBJ2-5
CASARQRTNTGELFF,TGTGCCTCCGCCCGACAGAGAACGAACACCGGGGAGCTGTTTTTT,TRBV6-1,NA,few,15,TRBJ2-2
CASSRLGEETQYF,TGTGCCAGCAGCCGATTGGGGGAAGAGACCCAGTACTTC,TRBV12-3/TRBV12-4,NA,NA,13,TRBJ2-5
CSARDLGLQETQYF,TGCAGTGCTAGAGATCTGGGGCTCCAAGAGACCCAGTACTTC,TRBV20-1,NA,NA,14,TRBJ2-5